This TCR beta chain derives from a study of blood T cells in healthy people across ages. A second about 7 to 11 cycle PCR used barcoded and J-beta primers. All cDNA molecules were each tagged by a template-switch adaptor with 12 random nucleotides. TCRdb reprocessed the 5' RACE reads via MiXCR and lists one record per CDR3 protein. The sample records some 730,000 distinct CDR3 sequences, 22% being singletons. The CDR3 runs to 20 residues. V was clipped by 1 base and J by 1 base; unmatched bases: 14. Per the germline V gene, CDR1 is KGHSH and CDR2 is LQKENI. This rearrangement joins TRBV18 to TRBJ2-5; 11 bases line up with TRBD2. The material sequenced was blood. The TCR originated in a man in his 70s in good health. The CDR3 coding sequence is TGTGCCAGCTCACCACTTCAAGGTGTAGCGGGGGGGCCCGCCCAAGAGACCCAGTACTTC. Translating it yields CASSPLQGVAGGPAQETQYF.